This note documents a single TCR beta chain sequence. This entry is derived from a study of chemoradiotherapy in HPV16-positive cancers. The method was immunoSEQ multiplex PCR; TCRdb's version includes in-frame clones alone and lacks a portion of them. The table includes around 33,000 clones, about 91% detected once. J lost 9 bases, V lost 4 bases, and 11 bases had no gene match. The CDR3 consists of 15 residues. Per germline, CDR1 MDHEN and CDR2 SYDVKM. The receptor comes from a human donor with HPV-associated anogenital cancer. Sample: blood, taken from a patient who underwent chemoradiotherapy. This chain links TRBV28 with TRBJ2-1; 8 nucleotides agree with TRBD2. The CDR3 region has the DNA TGTGCCAGCAGTTCCCGCGGGACTAGTCCCGGTGAGCAGTTCTTC. Translating it yields CASSSRGTSPGEQFF. The entire variable domain, with the rest obtained from reference TRBV28 and TRBJ2-1, is as follows: DVKVTQSSRYLVKRTGEKVFLECVQDMDHENMFWYRQDPGLGLRLIYFSYDVKMKEKGDIPEGYSVSREKKERFSLILESASTNQTSMYLCASSSRGTSPGEQFFGPGTRLTVL.